This TCR beta chain is drawn from a study of OX40 agonist ivuxolimab in advanced cancers. Describing the broader study: Ivuxolimab, which targeted the costimulatory receptor OX40 (CD134), was an agonistic, fully human IgG2 monoclonal antibody. Intravenous ivuxolimab was administered to patients every 2 weeks at six dose levels: 0.01, 0.1, 0.3, 1.5, 3 and 10 mg/kg. Among the 50 to 55 dose-escalation patients, around 20 had hepatocellular carcinoma, 15 or so melanoma, 9 renal cell carcinoma and 9 head and neck cancer. A male proportion of nearly 85% and a mean age of approximately 60 years, ranging from 23 to 79, were recorded for the dose-escalation cohort. Prior anti-PD-1, anti-PD-L1 or anti-CTLA-4 therapy was permitted, and approximately 41% of dose-escalation patients had received checkpoint inhibitors. Partial responses were achieved by three dose-escalation patients, of whom one had hepatocellular carcinoma and two had cutaneous melanoma. Peripheral TCRbeta sequencing aimed to test whether ivuxolimab altered TCR sequence diversity and caused clonal T-cell expansion. The paper covers the monotherapy dose-escalation part of the phase I ivuxolimab trial, which included N of about 50 patients. Findings and caveats that apply to the study as a whole: The antigen specificity of the clonally expanded peripheral T cells was not determined. Low levels of normalized T-cell clonal expansion were also seen in some patients who did not respond. After ivuxolimab, more expanded clones were found on average in CD8+ T cells than in CD4+ T cells. At doses of 0.1 to 3.0 mg/kg, clonal expansion of both CD4+ and CD8+ blood T cells was observed from baseline to week 6. Partial responders in the 0.1-3.0 mg/kg groups had among the lowest normalized peripheral clonal expansion, especially among CD8+ T cells.

Worth noting for this clone: The clone's antigen remains unknown. The record has no base qualities; no much larger clone is one base away.

Genomic DNA was extracted from sorted cells for sequencing of the TCRbeta CDR3 region. TCRbeta CDR3 regions were sequenced using the immunoSEQ Assay. Held by TCRdb, this immuneACCESS table contains in-frame sequences only and omits some clones. Under half of the omission traces to an unresolved V gene where checked; the cause of the rest is unknown. Recorded for this sample are tens of thousands of clones; just under 85% of them occurred a single time. Clones ranked in the top ten supply around 2% of the sample. From cysteine to phenylalanine, the CDR3 is 14 amino acids long. Of the read, only the CDR3 DNA is kept; its 42 bases are in frame from base 1. The junction shows trimming of 5 bases on V and 4 bases on J, plus 14 bases between the germline ends. CDR1 and CDR2 are drawn from the germline V gene: SGHTA, FQGNSA. Patients with autoimmune disease history or receiving systemic immunosuppression were excluded from the trial. Peripheral blood for TCR sequencing was drawn from every dose cohort at baseline, at cycle 4 day 1 and at cycle 7 day 1. Samples were obtained from an open-label, multicenter, first-in-human phase I dose-escalation trial of ivuxolimab. The trial enrolled adults with locally advanced or metastatic head and neck squamous cell, hepatocellular, melanoma or renal cell carcinoma. Before TCR sequencing, CD4+ T cells and CD8+ T cells from peripheral blood were sorted into separate populations.

The rearrangement combines TRBV7-2 with TRBJ1-2; a tentative D match to TRBD1 spans 6 bases. The sample here was CD4+ or CD8+ T cells sorted from blood, taken in a trial of the OX40 agonist ivuxolimab. The sequence derives from an adult with an advanced solid tumor such as melanoma, head and neck, liver or kidney cancer. In nucleotide form, the sequence is TGTGCCAGCAGCCCTCTTCTGGACAGCTATGGCTACACCTTC. It translates as CASSPLLDSYGYTF.